Shown below are 17 T cell receptor beta chains from a single sample sequenced in a study of cytomegalovirus exposure and HLA in healthy donors. The PCR was carried out with 60 Vbeta primers and 13 Jbeta primers. Here immunoSEQ multiplex PCR was the method, and the copy in TCRdb shows in-frame clones only, minus some. Among around 150,000 clones listed, 68% were seen once. Material: PBMCs. The receptors derive from a man aged 55 to 69 in good health and CMV-seronegative.

This chain links TRBV10-3 with TRBJ2-3; D might be TRBD1 (6 bases). Germline CDR1 ENHRY, CDR2 SYGVKD. The V gene lost 3 bases and the J gene lost 0 bases, with 13 bases spanning the gap. There are 16 residues in the CDR3. The CDR3: CAISEMGQGSTDTQYF. CDR3 coding DNA: TGTGCCATCAGTGAAATGGGCCAGGGGAGCACAGATACGCAGTATTTT.

This clone turned up a few times. This rearrangement joins TRBV28 to TRBJ2-7; weak D call: TRBD2 (6 bases). CDR3 length equals 18 residues. Germline V gene sequence: CDR1 MDHEN, CDR2 SYDVKM. V gave up 1 base and J gave up 0 bases, with 19 bases separating them. CDR3 in amino acids: CASSLSASTGGLSYEQYF. The CDR3 region has the DNA TGTGCCAGCAGTTTATCGGCTAGTACAGGAGGGCTCTCCTACGAGCAGTACTTC. The entire variable domain, with the rest obtained from reference TRBV28 and TRBJ2-7, is as follows: DVKVTQSSRYLVKRTGEKVFLECVQDMDHENMFWYRQDPGLGLRLIYFSYDVKMKEKGDIPEGYSVSREKKERFSLILESASTNQTSMYLCASSLSASTGGLSYEQYFGPGTRLTVT.

This clone appeared once. For the CDR3, the DNA is TGTGCCAGCAGTTTATGGAGGGAGGGTGAAAAACTGTTTTTT. Protein sequence: CASSLWREGEKLFF. The rearrangement links TRBV27 to TRBJ1-4; D ambiguous. The V gene's germline CDR1 is MNHEY and CDR2 SMNVEV (reference sequence). There are 14 residues in the CDR3. V lost 1 base and J 7 bases, leaving 10 bases between the germline ends.

The J gene is TRBJ2-2, the V gene TRBV14; unclear D gene. The CDR3 runs 13 residues. The V end was cut by 1 base, the J end by 6 bases, with 6 bases between. The germline CDR1 and CDR2 sequences are SGHDN and FVKESK. The CDR3 loop is CASSQVSAGELFF. CDR3 sequence (DNA): TGTGCCAGCAGCCAAGTGTCCGCCGGGGAGCTGTTTTTT.

This clone came up a few times. Written as DNA, the CDR3 is TGCGCCAGCAGCCAAGAGAGGCTATCTCCCTACAATGAGCAGTTCTTC. Encoded protein: CASSQERLSPYNEQFF. This rearrangement joins TRBV4-3 to TRBJ2-1; D is ambiguous. Trimming cost V 0 bases and J 2 bases, with 11 bases left between them. The germline V gene has CDR1 LGHNA and CDR2 YSLEER. CDR3 length: 16 amino acids.

The genes are TRBV10-3 and TRBJ1-1; 8 nucleotides match TRBD1. The CDR3 runs 14 residues. Germline V lookup: CDR1 ENHRY, CDR2 SYGVKD. J gave up 5 bases and V 6 bases, and 8 bases lay outside the gene matches. CDR3 DNA: TGTGCCATCAGACCTGGACAGGGAGGAACTGAAGCTTTCTTT. It encodes CAIRPGQGGTEAFF.

The rearrangement joins TRBV5-1 to TRBJ1-4, with D possibly matching TRBD1 (5 bases). CDR3 length equals 14 residues. Germline loops: CDR1 SGHRS, CDR2 YFSETQ. Trimming stripped 2 bases from V and 4 bases from J, with 9 bases between. CDR3 region: CASSFQGGNEKLFF. Written as DNA, the CDR3 is TGCGCCAGCAGCTTCCAGGGAGGTAATGAAAAACTGTTTTTT.

The V and J genes are TRBV15 and TRBJ1-1; the D is unclear. Trimming left V 0 bases short and J 1 base short, with 6 bases between. The germline gives CDR1 LNHNV, CDR2 YYDKDF (reference sequence). The CDR3 runs to 14 residues. The CDR3: CATSRDGQNTEAFF. CDR3 DNA sequence: TGTGCCACCAGCAGAGATGGGCAGAACACTGAAGCTTTCTTT. Supplemented by reference TRBV15 and TRBJ1-1, the full variable domain reads DAMVIQNPRYQVTQFGKPVTLSCSQTLNHNVMYWYQQKSSQAPKLLFHYYDKDFNNEADTPDNFQSRRPNTSFCFLDIRSPGLGDTAMYLCATSRDGQNTEAFFGQGTRLTVV.

The chain combines TRBV19 with TRBJ1-1; D ambiguous. Trimming stripped 3 bases from V and 0 bases from J, with 11 bases between. This CDR3 comprises 15 residues. CDR1 is LNHDA, CDR2 SQIVND, per germline (reference sequence). The CDR3 region is CASSISQALNTEAFF. The CDR3 coding sequence is TGTGCCAGTAGTATTTCGCAGGCCTTGAACACTGAAGCTTTCTTT.

The chain recombines TRBV10-2 with TRBJ1-1; D might be TRBD1 (5 bases). The CDR3 length is 14 residues. V gave up 3 bases and J gave up 3 bases, with 11 bases separating them. Germline V gene sequence: CDR1 WSHSY, CDR2 SAAADI. The CDR3 coding sequence is TGCGCCAGCAGTGACGGGGGTATTGACACTGAAGCTTTCTTT. Protein: CASSDGGIDTEAFF.

This clone was detected only a few times. The rearrangement joins TRBV30 to TRBJ2-2; the match to TRBD2 covers 9 bases. V shed 2 bases and J 7 bases; nucleotides not matched to a gene: 11. This CDR3 spans 16 amino acids. Germline loops: CDR1 GTSNPN, CDR2 SVGIG (reference sequence). CDR3 amino acids: CAWSFSGSEINGELFF. The DNA of the CDR3 is TGTGCCTGGAGTTTTAGCGGGAGTGAGATAAACGGGGAGCTGTTTTTT. The variable domain in full, with the rest retrieved from reference TRBV30 and TRBJ2-2, is SQTIHQWPATLVQPVGSPLSLECTVEGTSNPNLYWYRQAAGRGLQLLFYSVGIGQISSEVPQNLSASRPQDRQFILSSKKLLLSDSGFYLCAWSFSGSEINGELFFGEGSRLTVL.

This clone turned up a few times. The chain has TRBV19 and TRBJ2-3; 12 positions agree with TRBD2. The ends lost 6 bases at V and 5 bases at J; junction bases unmatched: 3. Germline assignment: CDR1 LNHDA and CDR2 SQIVND (reference sequence). This CDR3 contains 14 residues. CDR3 sequence (DNA): TGTGCCAGTAGCACGACTAGCGGGAGAGATACGCAGTATTTT. The encoded protein is CASSTTSGRDTQYF.

This chain connects TRBV18 to TRBJ2-2, with 13 bases identical to TRBD2. This CDR3 has 16 amino acids. Germline lookup yields CDR1 KGHSH and CDR2 LQKENI. V gave up 3 bases and J gave up 4 bases; unmatched junction bases: 2. The CDR3 DNA reads TGTGCCAGCTCACCCGGACTAGCGGGAGTCACCGGGGAGCTGTTTTTT. Protein: CASSPGLAGVTGELFF.

This clone has only a few counts. The chain is built from TRBV14 and TRBJ2-2; weak D call: TRBD1 (6 bases). The length of the CDR3 is 16 residues. Trimming cost V 3 bases and J 2 bases, with 13 bases left between them. Germline CDR1 and CDR2: SGHDN and FVKESK. The CDR3 coding sequence is TGTGCCAGCAGCCAGCGAGGTGGGGGCAACACCGGGGAGCTGTTTTTT. It codes for CASSQRGGGNTGELFF.

The genes are TRBV5-6 and TRBJ2-7; 12 nucleotides line up with TRBD2. CDR1 SGHDT and CDR2 YYEEEE come from the germline V gene. This CDR3 spans 14 amino acids. The trim removed 3 bases at V and 2 bases at J, leaving 0 bases unmatched. As DNA, the CDR3 is TGTGCCAGCAGCTGGACTAGCGGGACCTACGAGCAGTACTTC. Translated: CASSWTSGTYEQYF.

Only a few counts were recorded for this clone. The chain joins TRBV6-1 to TRBJ1-5, with D possibly TRBD1 on 6 matching bases. Per the germline V gene, CDR1 is MNHNS and CDR2 is SASEGT. Trimming took 4 bases from V and 0 from J, leaving 16 bases between them. The CDR3 loop spans 17 amino acids. The CDR3 nucleotides are TGTGCCAGCAGTGCGGCGGGGGCCCCTTATAGCAATCAGCCCCAGCATTTT. Translated: CASSAAGAPYSNQPQHF.

This chain connects TRBV6-6 to TRBJ1-2, with 7 bases that match TRBD1. The V and J ends lost 0 bases and 7 bases, in that order; junction bases with no gene match: 5. CDR1 MNHNY and CDR2 SVGAGI come from the germline V gene (reference sequence). This CDR3 comprises 14 residues. The CDR3 region is CASSYSRGDSGYTF. CDR3 in DNA: TGTGCCAGCAGTTACTCAAGGGGGGACAGTGGCTACACCTTC.